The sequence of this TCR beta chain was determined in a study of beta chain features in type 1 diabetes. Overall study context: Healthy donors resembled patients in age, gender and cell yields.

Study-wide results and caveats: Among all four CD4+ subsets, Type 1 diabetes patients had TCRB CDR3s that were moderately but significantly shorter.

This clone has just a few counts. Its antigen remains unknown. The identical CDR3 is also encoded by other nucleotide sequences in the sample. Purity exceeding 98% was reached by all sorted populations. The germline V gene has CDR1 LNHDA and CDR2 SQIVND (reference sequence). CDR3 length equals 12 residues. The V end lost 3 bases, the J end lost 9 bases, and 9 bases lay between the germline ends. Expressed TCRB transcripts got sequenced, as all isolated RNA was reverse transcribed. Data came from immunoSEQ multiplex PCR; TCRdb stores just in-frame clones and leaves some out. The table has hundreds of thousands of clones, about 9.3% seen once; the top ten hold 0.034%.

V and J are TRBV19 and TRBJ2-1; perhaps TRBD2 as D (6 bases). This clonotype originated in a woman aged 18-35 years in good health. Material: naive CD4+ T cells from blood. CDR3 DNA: TGTGCCAGTAGTATGTTGGGGGGTGAGCAGTTCTTC. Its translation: CASSMLGGEQFF. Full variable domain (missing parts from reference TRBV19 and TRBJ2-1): DGGITQSPKYLFRKEGQNVTLSCEQNLNHDAMYWYRQDPGQGLRLIYYSQIVNDFQKGDIAEGYSVSREKKESFPLTVTSAQKNPTAFYLCASSMLGGEQFFGPGTRLTVL.